This paragraph covers one TCR beta chain sequence. V was clipped by 0 bases and J by 4 bases, with 16 bases between them. The CDR3 spans 16 residues. The germline V gene has CDR1 SGDLS and CDR2 YYNGEE. TCRdb's table, derived via immunoSEQ multiplex PCR, lists solely in-frame clones and lacks some. Among 84,000 or so clones listed, around 94% were seen once. The sample originates from a study of technical replicates of blood from several donors. The sequence was obtained from a human donor in good health. The sequencing input was T cells isolated from PBMCs. The chain recombines TRBV9 with TRBJ1-2; tentatively, D is TRBD1 (5 bases). The chain's CDR3 is CASSVEGQVGRYGYTF. CDR3 coding DNA: TGTGCCAGCAGCGTAGAGGGGCAGGTTGGGCGCTATGGCTACACCTTC.